Presented here are 10 T cell receptor delta chains from one specimen sequenced in a study of gamma-delta T cells after stem cell transplantation. TCRdb processed the RT-PCR reads again with the CATT caller. This sample yields 2,700 or so delta-chain clones, of which 3% to 3.5% are seen a single time; roughly 50% belongs to the top ten. The sample consisted of gamma-delta T cells. These receptors all stem from a human donor. It is not recorded whose cells these are; they may come from a transplant donor.

This clone has a single count. With a far larger clone one base away, a read error is the likely cause. The rearrangement uses TRDV1 and TRDJ1; D may match TRDD2 or TRDD3 (7 bases each). CDR3 length equals 26 residues. Trimming cost V 0 bases and J 2 bases, with 43 bases left between them. Germline V gene sequence: CDR1 TSWWSYY, CDR2 QGS. CDR3 region: CALGELDWVIFLRGRLWDTGTDKLIF. The DNA of the CDR3 is TGTGCTCTTGGGGAACTAGATTGGGTGATTTTCCTACGGGGTAGACTGTGGGATACCGGGACCGATAAACTCATCTTT.

This clone was counted between two and nine times. The protein TCRdb gives is from a much larger clone and does not agree with this DNA's translation at residue 14, likely a read error; the protein shown here comes from the DNA. The V and J genes are TRDV2 and TRDJ1; D may be TRDD2 (6 bases). From germline, CDR1 is GEAIGNYY and CDR2 EKD. CDR3 length equals 16 residues. CDR3 region: CACDTVPSAHTDKPIF. The CDR3 DNA sequence: TGTGCCTGTGACACCGTTCCTTCCGCCCACACCGATAAACCCATCTTT.

In its sample, this clone was seen many times. This CDR3 reads CACDTGLGDTRSSWDTRQMFF. The CDR3 DNA reads as TGTGCCTGTGACACCGGCCTGGGGGATACGCGGAGCTCCTGGGACACCCGACAGATGTTTTTC. This chain joins TRDV2 and TRDJ3, with 12 bases that match TRDD3. The CDR3 is 21 residues long. The V gene end was trimmed by 0 bases and the J gene end by 0 bases; junction bases not matched to a gene: 8. Germline CDR1 and CDR2: GEAIGNYY and EKD.

Note on this clone: TCRdb pairs this DNA with a much larger clone's protein that differs at residue 7, likely a read error; the protein shown was translated from the DNA. The chain joins TRDV2 to TRDJ3, with D perhaps TRDD3 (5 bases). V lost 1 base to trimming and J lost 0 bases, with 18 bases between them. Germline CDR1 reads GEAIGNYY; CDR2 reads EKD. The CDR3 is 20 residues long. CDR3 DNA sequence: TGTGCCTGTGACACACCTGAGGGATCCCCGAGCTCCTGGGACACCCGACAGATGTTTTTC. Its protein product is CACDTPEGSPSSWDTRQMFF.

This clone ranks as large (0.1 to 1%). This specimen includes other DNA sequences encoding the same CDR3. The chain couples TRDV2 to TRDJ1; TRDD3 agrees at 9 bases. The CDR3 covers 19 residues. V was pared by 3 bases and J by 0 bases, with 16 bases of the junction left unmatched. Germline V CDR1 and CDR2: GEAIGNYY, EKD. In nucleotides, the CDR3 is TGTGCCTGTGACCCAGTCCCCATATTACTGGGGGAAGACACCGATAAACTCATCTTT. Protein product: CACDPVPILLGEDTDKLIF.

Points on this clone: This specimen includes other DNA sequences encoding the same CDR3. This chain uses TRDV2 with TRDJ1; 8 nucleotides line up with TRDD3. CDR1 is GEAIGNYY and CDR2 is EKD in the germline V gene. Trimming took 1 base from V and 3 from J; bases not matched to a gene: 9. The CDR3 totals 16 residues. The CDR3 protein is CACDTVGDTEADKLIF. DNA for the CDR3: TGTGCCTGTGACACGGTTGGGGATACAGAGGCCGATAAACTCATCTTT.

By share, this clone ranks as medium-sized (0.01 to 0.1%). V usage is TRDV2 and J usage is TRDJ1, with D perhaps matching TRDD3 (5 bases). The V gene lost 4 bases and the J gene lost 5 bases, with 13 bases spanning the gap. The CDR3 consists of 13 residues. Germline values: CDR1 GEAIGNYY, CDR2 EKD. CDR3 loop: CACDSAIHDKLIF. The CDR3, as DNA: TGTGCCTGTGATTCGGCGATACATGATAAACTCATCTTT.

Comments on this clone: At one end the junction does not follow the germline gene, possibly because of a read error. J is TRDJ1 and V is TRDV2; TRDD3 aligns across 12 bases. CDR3 length: 19 residues. Per the germline V gene, CDR1 is GEAIGNYY and CDR2 is EKD. CDR3 nucleotide sequence: TGTGCCTGTAACACTCTGCTGGGGGATACGGGGCAGTACACCGATAAACTCATCTTT. This sequence encodes CACNTLLGDTGQYTDKLIF.

By its share, this clone is medium-sized. One base separates it from a far larger clone, so it is likely a read error. V gene TRDV2 combines with J gene TRDJ1; the match to TRDD3 covers 12 bases. This CDR3 contains 15 residues. V trimming: 3 bases; J trimming: 4 bases; junction bases outside the gene matches: 5. Germline loops: CDR1 GEAIGNYY, CDR2 EKD. The CDR3 nucleotides are TGTGCCTGTGACTTACTGGGGGATACTCTCGATAAACTCATCTTT. Translating it yields CACDLLGDTLDKLIF.

This clone is medium-sized within its sample. This sequence is one base from a far larger clone and is likely a read error. The chain joins TRDV2 to TRDJ1, with TRDD3 matching over 12 bases. The CDR3 contains 15 residues. Germline V gene lookup returns CDR1 GEAIGNYY and CDR2 EKD. In DNA, the CDR3 is TGTGCCTGTGACTTACTGGGGGATACTCCCGATAAACCCATCTTT. The encoded protein is CACDLLGDTPDKPIF.